The source of this TCR beta chain is a study of shared clonotypes between healthy human individuals. With 4 bases clipped from V and 2 bases from J, the junction kept 7 bases outside the gene matches. Per the germline V gene, CDR1 is MGHRA and CDR2 is YSYEKL. CDR3 length: 17 amino acids. Study results and limitations: Clonotypes shared by all four sorted-subset donors had higher generation probabilities than non-shared clonotypes. Naive subsets typically showed greater estimated richness than memory subsets. The expectation was that sequencing depth would affect clonotype sharing among donors.

CD8 cells classed as naive were CD45RO-negative and positively selected for CCR7, excluding terminally differentiated effector memory CD45RA+ cells. On this clone: Antigen specificity is unknown.

When replicate PCRs were run on sorted subsets, they used about 200 ng DNA, about 31,000 T cell genomes. Assay used: immunoSEQ multiplex PCR; TCRdb lists only in-frame clones, some missing. The table lists about 2.1 million clones, about 93% of them singletons. The chain couples TRBV4-1 to TRBJ1-4; 10 positions agree with TRBD1. Sequenced: naive CD8+ T cells from PBMCs. The sequence was collected from a man aged 18 to 30 in good health. Some clones in this sample may be carry-over from other donors' samples. The CDR3: CASSLPGQGLTNEKLFF. The CDR3 region has the DNA TGCGCCAGCAGCCTCCCGGGACAGGGGTTGACTAATGAAAAACTGTTTTTT.